The clone carrying this TCR beta chain was recorded once. Clinical histories supplied by participants themselves formed the basis of cohort assignment. CDR1 SGHDT and CDR2 YYEEEE come from the germline V gene. V was shortened by 1 base and J by 0 bases, with 17 bases between the two germline ends. The CDR3 loop spans 18 amino acids. The sample is drawn from a study of blood T cell repertoires in COVID-19. Here immunoSEQ multiplex PCR was the method, and the copy in TCRdb shows in-frame clones only, minus some. The sample includes roughly 190,000 clones, approximately 86% of them seen just once. V is TRBV5-6 and J is TRBJ1-5; the D is unclear. The sequence derives from a woman in her fifties or sixties with acute COVID-19. Sequences were obtained from PBMCs or T cells enriched from blood (not recorded which). The DNA for the CDR3 is TGTGCCAGCAGCTTGTACCGGGCGGAGGTTGCTAGCAATCAGCCCCAGCATTTT. Its protein is CASSLYRAEVASNQPQHF.